The rows below give T cell receptor beta chains drawn from one sample of a study of cytomegalovirus exposure and HLA in healthy donors. Measured with immunoSEQ multiplex PCR; TCRdb has only the in-frame clones, and not every one. Here the sample spans nearly 110,000 clones, 60% to 85% being singletons. Sequenced sample: PBMCs. These receptors originate from a male donor in good health and CMV-seropositive. Both conserved end residues are part of each CDR3. The order of the fields is V gene, D gene, clone size, CDR3 length, J gene, CDR3 protein, CDR3 DNA. D genes are given only for firm matches. Not all rows give a size; the values are once, few, many and, for expanded clones, a class.

V: TRBV6-5
D: NA
size: NA
length: 15
J: TRBJ1-5
CDR3: CASSTGSLSNQPQHF
DNA: TGTGCCAGCAGCACAGGGAGTTTAAGCAATCAGCCCCAGCATTTT

V: TRBV19
D: TRBD1
size: NA
length: 17
J: TRBJ1-2
CDR3: CASSILPGQGFNYGYTF
DNA: TGTGCCAGTAGTATACTACCGGGACAGGGCTTTAACTATGGCTACACCTTC

V: TRBV19
D: TRBD1
size: NA
length: 15
J: TRBJ1-1
CDR3: CASTKDRGPLPEAFF
DNA: TGTGCCAGTACCAAGGACAGGGGGCCCCTACCTGAAGCTTTCTTT

V: TRBV2
D: NA
size: NA
length: 15
J: TRBJ1-6
CDR3: CASASEDSVTHPLHF
DNA: TGTGCCAGCGCATCGGAGGACAGCGTGACCCACCCCCTCCACTTT

V: TRBV6-1
D: NA
size: few
length: 15
J: TRBJ2-2
CDR3: CASSESRGNTGELFF
DNA: TGTGCCAGCAGTGAATCTAGGGGGAACACCGGGGAGCTGTTTTTT

V: TRBV7-9
D: NA
size: NA
length: 16
J: TRBJ1-3
CDR3: CASSLIARQKRNTIYF
DNA: TGTGCCAGCAGCTTAATTGCCCGACAAAAGAGAAACACCATATATTTT

V: TRBV9
D: NA
size: NA
length: 12
J: TRBJ2-7
CDR3: CASSGDRYEQYF
DNA: TGTGCCAGCAGCGGAGACAGATACGAGCAGTACTTC

V: TRBV18
D: TRBD1
size: NA
length: 15
J: TRBJ1-1
CDR3: CASSHGQGVNTEAFF
DNA: TGTGCCAGCTCCCACGGGCAGGGGGTGAACACTGAAGCTTTCTTT

V: TRBV19
D: NA
size: NA
length: 12
J: TRBJ1-2
CDR3: CASSEVTYGYTF
DNA: TGTGCCAGTAGTGAGGTGACCTATGGCTACACCTTC

V: TRBV6-5
D: TRBD1
size: NA
length: 16
J: TRBJ2-7
CDR3: CASSHSGTGSAYEQYF
DNA: TGTGCCAGCAGTCACTCGGGGACAGGGAGCGCCTACGAGCAGTACTTC

V: TRBV10-3
D: TRBD1
size: NA
length: 15
J: TRBJ2-1
CDR3: CAIRLGQGTYNEQFF
DNA: TGTGCCATCAGGCTAGGACAGGGGACCTACAATGAGCAGTTCTTC

V: TRBV30
D: NA
size: NA
length: 13
J: TRBJ1-2
CDR3: CAWSVQTVYGYTF
DNA: TGTGCCTGGAGTGTTCAGACAGTGTATGGCTACACCTTC

V: TRBV4-2
D: NA
size: NA
length: 13
J: TRBJ1-4
CDR3: CASSPRGLEKLFF
DNA: TGTGCCAGCAGCCCGCGGGGGCTTGAAAAACTGTTTTTT

V: TRBV5-1
D: TRBD2
size: NA
length: 15
J: TRBJ2-5
CDR3: CASSLLAGGQETQYF
DNA: TGCGCCAGCAGCTTGCTAGCGGGGGGACAAGAGACCCAGTACTTC

V: TRBV6-1
D: TRBD1
size: NA
length: 13
J: TRBJ2-1
CDR3: CASTGQNYNEQFF
DNA: TGTGCCAGCACGGGACAGAACTACAATGAGCAGTTCTTC

V: TRBV29-1
D: TRBD2
size: NA
length: 14
J: TRBJ2-7
CDR3: CSVVSGRAPYEQYF
DNA: TGCAGCGTTGTTAGCGGGAGGGCCCCCTACGAGCAGTACTTC

V: TRBV11-2
D: NA
size: NA
length: 17
J: TRBJ2-2
CDR3: CASSPGEWDPNTGELFF
DNA: TGTGCCAGCAGCCCCGGGGAGTGGGATCCGAACACCGGGGAGCTGTTTTTT

V: TRBV5-1
D: NA
size: few
length: 13
J: TRBJ2-3
CDR3: CASSLERLDTQYF
DNA: TGCGCCAGCAGCTTGGAGAGGTTGGATACGCAGTATTTT

V: TRBV6-5
D: NA
size: NA
length: 13
J: TRBJ2-4
CDR3: CASSYQGGNIQYF
DNA: TGTGCCAGCAGTTACCAGGGAGGAAACATTCAGTACTTC

V: TRBV30
D: NA
size: NA
length: 11
J: TRBJ1-1
CDR3: CAWNMNTEAFF
DNA: TGTGCCTGGAATATGAACACTGAAGCTTTCTTT

V: TRBV30
D: TRBD1
size: NA
length: 17
J: TRBJ1-2
CDR3: CAWSASRDRVMRDGYTF
DNA: TGTGCCTGGAGTGCGTCCCGGGACAGGGTGATGAGGGATGGCTACACCTTC

V: TRBV6-8
D: NA
size: NA
length: 11
J: TRBJ2-1
CDR3: CASSDDREQFF
DNA: TGTGCCAGCAGTGATGACAGGGAGCAGTTCTTC

V: TRBV25-1
D: NA
size: NA
length: 15
J: TRBJ1-3
CDR3: CASSDATASGNTIYF
DNA: TGTGCCAGCAGTGATGCCACAGCCTCTGGAAACACCATATATTTT

V: TRBV6-5
D: NA
size: NA
length: 15
J: TRBJ2-1
CDR3: CASSKGRVANNEQFF
DNA: TGTGCCAGCTCTAAGGGCAGGGTGGCAAACAATGAGCAGTTCTTC

V: TRBV6-1
D: TRBD1
size: once
length: 15
J: TRBJ2-7
CDR3: CASSTGGLSSYEQYF
DNA: TGTGCCAGCAGTACAGGGGGGCTTAGCTCCTACGAGCAGTACTTC

V: TRBV10-3
D: TRBD2
size: NA
length: 14
J: TRBJ2-1
CDR3: CAISDGTSTNEQFF
DNA: TGTGCCATCAGTGATGGGACTAGTACAAATGAGCAGTTCTTC

V: TRBV6-5
D: TRBD1
size: NA
length: 15
J: TRBJ2-7
CDR3: CASSYVPGQGLEQYF
DNA: TGTGCCAGCAGTTACGTGCCGGGACAGGGATTAGAGCAGTACTTC

V: TRBV19
D: NA
size: NA
length: 15
J: TRBJ2-2
CDR3: CASSIRGRNTGELFF
DNA: TGTGCCAGTAGTATCAGGGGCCGGAACACCGGGGAGCTGTTTTTT

V: TRBV7-2
D: NA
size: NA
length: 15
J: TRBJ2-1
CDR3: CASSLASASYNEQFF
DNA: TGTGCCAGCAGCTTAGCTAGCGCCTCCTACAATGAGCAGTTCTTC

V: TRBV4-1
D: TRBD1
size: few
length: 14
J: TRBJ2-3
CDR3: CASSSGQGWDTQYF
DNA: TGCGCCAGCAGCAGCGGACAGGGATGGGATACGCAGTATTTT

V: TRBV4-2
D: TRBD2
size: NA
length: 18
J: TRBJ2-5
CDR3: CASSQEGRTSGGLETQYF
DNA: TGTGCCAGCAGCCAAGAGGGGAGGACTAGCGGGGGTCTGGAGACCCAGTACTTC

V: TRBV4-2
D: NA
size: NA
length: 15
J: TRBJ2-7
CDR3: CASSQDPPAADEQYF
DNA: TGTGCCAGCAGCCAAGATCCCCCGGCGGCCGACGAGCAGTACTTC

V: TRBV7-9
D: NA
size: NA
length: 14
J: TRBJ1-4
CDR3: CASRPSSPNEKLFF
DNA: TGTGCCAGCAGACCCTCGAGCCCTAATGAAAAACTGTTTTTT

V: TRBV10-3
D: TRBD1
size: NA
length: 15
J: TRBJ2-3
CDR3: CAIRETGGGPDTQYF
DNA: TGTGCCATCAGGGAGACAGGGGGCGGGCCAGATACGCAGTATTTT

V: TRBV28
D: NA
size: NA
length: 12
J: TRBJ2-5
CDR3: CASEGGQETQYF
DNA: TGTGCCAGCGAAGGGGGCCAAGAGACCCAGTACTTC

V: TRBV7-2
D: TRBD1
size: NA
length: 15
J: TRBJ1-2
CDR3: CASSGRDRVRYGYTF
DNA: TGTGCCAGCAGCGGAAGGGACAGGGTTCGCTATGGCTACACCTTC

V: TRBV7-3
D: TRBD2
size: once
length: 15
J: TRBJ2-1
CDR3: CASSLNSGAYNEQFF
DNA: TGTGCCAGCAGCTTAAACAGCGGGGCTTACAATGAGCAGTTCTTC

V: TRBV11-1
D: NA
size: NA
length: 13
J: TRBJ1-1
CDR3: CASSLVNTHEAFF
DNA: TGTGCCAGCAGCTTAGTGAACACCCATGAAGCTTTCTTT

V: TRBV29-1
D: TRBD1
size: few
length: 13
J: TRBJ1-1
CDR3: CIAKGAIGTEAFF
DNA: TGCATCGCGAAGGGGGCAATCGGGACTGAAGCTTTCTTT

V: TRBV28
D: TRBD1
size: NA
length: 14
J: TRBJ1-5
CDR3: CASTPTGSNQPQHF
DNA: TGTGCCAGCACCCCGACAGGGTCTAATCAGCCCCAGCATTTT

V: TRBV19
D: NA
size: once
length: 13
J: TRBJ1-5
CDR3: CASSIAREQPQHF
DNA: TGTGCCAGTAGTATAGCGAGGGAACAGCCCCAGCATTTT

V: TRBV6-6
D: NA
size: NA
length: 14
J: TRBJ2-2
CDR3: CASIRSGTPAELFF
DNA: TGTGCCAGCATTCGGTCGGGAACCCCGGCGGAGCTGTTTTTT

V: TRBV19
D: TRBD1
size: NA
length: 15
J: TRBJ2-7
CDR3: CASTPVGTGHSEQYF
DNA: TGTGCCAGTACTCCCGTCGGGACAGGGCACTCCGAGCAGTACTTC

V: TRBV4-3
D: NA
size: NA
length: 15
J: TRBJ1-6
CDR3: CASSQASSYNSPLHF
DNA: TGCGCCAGCAGCCAAGCGAGCTCCTATAATTCACCTCTCCACTTT

V: TRBV5-6
D: NA
size: NA
length: 12
J: TRBJ1-2
CDR3: CASTRPLGGYTF
DNA: TGTGCCAGCACCCGACCTCTAGGTGGCTACACCTTC

V: TRBV19
D: NA
size: NA
length: 14
J: TRBJ2-5
CDR3: CAASRGDSQETQYF
DNA: TGTGCCGCTAGTAGGGGGGACAGCCAAGAGACCCAGTACTTC